This T cell receptor beta chain was identified in a study of CD8 T cells in Susac syndrome. The RNA, about 0.45 to 1 ug, was put through reverse transcription using random hexamers. From the immunoSEQ multiplex PCR reads, TCRdb called clonotypes with MiXCR, one entry per CDR3 protein. This sample has about 210,000 distinct CDR3 sequences; more than 85% occur once, and the top ten carry around 0.08%. Per germline, CDR1 MNHEY and CDR2 SVGAGI. The CDR3 totals 15 residues. Trimming at V came to 5 bases and at J to 6 bases, leaving 7 bases not matched to a gene. The T cells that were sequenced for TCR beta were CD8+ and CD4+ cells from blood. Through negative isolation, CD4+ and CD8+ T cells were obtained, while TEMRA cells were enriched using FACS.

The chain combines TRBV6-5 with TRBJ1-6, with 7 bases matching TRBD1. The receptor comes from a human donor with multiple sclerosis. Sequenced: CD4+ T cells from PBMCs. The CDR3 region is CASSPQTGTNSPLHF. Here the CDR3 DNA reads TGTGCCAGCAGTCCGCAGACAGGGACTAATTCACCCCTCCACTTT.